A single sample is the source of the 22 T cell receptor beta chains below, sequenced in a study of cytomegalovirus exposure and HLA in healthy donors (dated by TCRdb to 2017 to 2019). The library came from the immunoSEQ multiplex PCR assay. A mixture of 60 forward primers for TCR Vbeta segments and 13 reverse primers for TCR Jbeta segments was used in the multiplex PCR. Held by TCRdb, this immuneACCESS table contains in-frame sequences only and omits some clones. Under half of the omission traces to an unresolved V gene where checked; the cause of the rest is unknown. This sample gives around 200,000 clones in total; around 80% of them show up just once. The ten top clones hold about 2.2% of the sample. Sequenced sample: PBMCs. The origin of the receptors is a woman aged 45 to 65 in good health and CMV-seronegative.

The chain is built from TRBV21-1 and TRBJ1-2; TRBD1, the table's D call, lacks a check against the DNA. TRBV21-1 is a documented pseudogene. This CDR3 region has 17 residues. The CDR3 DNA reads TGTGCCAGCAGCACCAGGACAGCCCCGACGACTAACTATGGCTACACCTTC. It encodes CASSTRTAPTTNYGYTF.

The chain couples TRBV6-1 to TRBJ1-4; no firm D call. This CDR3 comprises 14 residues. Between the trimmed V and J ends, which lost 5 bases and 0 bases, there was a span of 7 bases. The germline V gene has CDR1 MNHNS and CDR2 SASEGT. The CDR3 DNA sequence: TGTGCCAGCAGTCGGTTTGCAACTAATGAAAAACTGTTTTTT. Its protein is CASSRFATNEKLFF.

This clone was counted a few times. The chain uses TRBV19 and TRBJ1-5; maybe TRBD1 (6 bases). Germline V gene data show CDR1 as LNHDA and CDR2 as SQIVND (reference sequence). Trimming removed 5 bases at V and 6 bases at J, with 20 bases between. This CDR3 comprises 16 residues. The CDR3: CASSASWTATGQPQHF. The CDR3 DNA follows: TGTGCCAGTAGTGCAAGCTGGACAGCCACTGGTCAGCCCCAGCATTTT.

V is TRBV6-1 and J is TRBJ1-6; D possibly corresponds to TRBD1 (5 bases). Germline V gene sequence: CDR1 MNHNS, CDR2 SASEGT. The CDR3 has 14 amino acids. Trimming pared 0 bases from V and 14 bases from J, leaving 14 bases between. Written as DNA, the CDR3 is TGTGCCAGCAGTGAAGCCGGGACTTTGTTCACCCTCCACTTT. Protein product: CASSEAGTLFTLHF.

This CDR3 is CASNPTGVPYNEQFF. The CDR3 region has the DNA TGTGCCAGCAACCCAACCGGGGTTCCGTACAATGAGCAGTTCTTC. The V and J genes are TRBV5-4 and TRBJ2-1; D might be TRBD2 (5 bases). CDR1 and CDR2 (germline): SGHNT, YYREEE (reference sequence). CDR3 length: 15 amino acids. The ends were cut back, 6 bases at V and 4 bases at J, with 17 bases in the middle.

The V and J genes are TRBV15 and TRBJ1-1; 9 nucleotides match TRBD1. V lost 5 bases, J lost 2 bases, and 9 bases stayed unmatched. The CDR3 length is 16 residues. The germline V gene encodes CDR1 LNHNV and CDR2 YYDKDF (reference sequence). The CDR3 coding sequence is TGTGCCACCAGCCACAAAAAACAGGGGGCAAACACTGAAGCTTTCTTT. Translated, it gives CATSHKKQGANTEAFF.

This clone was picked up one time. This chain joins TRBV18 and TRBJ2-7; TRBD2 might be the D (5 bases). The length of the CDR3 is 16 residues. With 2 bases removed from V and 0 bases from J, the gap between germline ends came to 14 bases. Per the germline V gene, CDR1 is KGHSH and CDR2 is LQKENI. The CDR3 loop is CASSPGEPGTSYEQYF. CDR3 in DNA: TGTGCCAGCTCACCAGGGGAGCCAGGAACCTCCTACGAGCAGTACTTC.

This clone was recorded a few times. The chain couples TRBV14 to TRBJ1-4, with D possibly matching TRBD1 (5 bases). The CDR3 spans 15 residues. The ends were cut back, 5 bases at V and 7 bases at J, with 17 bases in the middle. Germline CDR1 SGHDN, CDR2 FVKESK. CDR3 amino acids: CASSEPWGGSEKLFF. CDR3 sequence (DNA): TGTGCCAGCAGCGAACCTTGGGGCGGAAGTGAAAAACTGTTTTTT.

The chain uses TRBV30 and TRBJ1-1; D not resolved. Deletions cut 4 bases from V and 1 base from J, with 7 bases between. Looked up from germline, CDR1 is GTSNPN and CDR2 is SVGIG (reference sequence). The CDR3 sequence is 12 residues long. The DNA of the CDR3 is TGTGCCTGGACTGAGAAGAACACTGAAGCTTTCTTT. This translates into CAWTEKNTEAFF. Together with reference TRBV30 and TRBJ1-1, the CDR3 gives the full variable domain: SQTIHQWPATLVQPVGSPLSLECTVEGTSNPNLYWYRQAAGRGLQLLFYSVGIGQISSEVPQNLSASRPQDRQFILSSKKLLLSDSGFYLCAWTEKNTEAFFGQGTRLTVV.

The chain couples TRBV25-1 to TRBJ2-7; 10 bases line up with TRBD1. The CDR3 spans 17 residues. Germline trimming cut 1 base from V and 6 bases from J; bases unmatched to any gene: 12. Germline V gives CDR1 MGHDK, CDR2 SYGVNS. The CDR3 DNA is TGTGCCAGCAGTGAATGGTTCCCGGGACAGGGGCCCCGCGAGCAGTACTTC. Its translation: CASSEWFPGQGPREQYF.

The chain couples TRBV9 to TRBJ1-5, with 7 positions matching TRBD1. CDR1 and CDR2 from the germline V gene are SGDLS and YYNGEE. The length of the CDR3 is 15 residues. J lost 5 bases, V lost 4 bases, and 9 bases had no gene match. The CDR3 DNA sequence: TGTGCCAGCAGCCCAGGGACAGCGACGCATCAGCCCCAGCATTTT. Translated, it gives CASSPGTATHQPQHF.

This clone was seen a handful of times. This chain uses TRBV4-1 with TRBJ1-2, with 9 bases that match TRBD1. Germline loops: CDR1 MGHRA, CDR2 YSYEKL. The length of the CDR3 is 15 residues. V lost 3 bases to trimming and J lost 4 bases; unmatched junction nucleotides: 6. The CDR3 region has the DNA TGCGCCAGCAGCCACGGGACAGGGTTAACCTATGGCTACACCTTC. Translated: CASSHGTGLTYGYTF.

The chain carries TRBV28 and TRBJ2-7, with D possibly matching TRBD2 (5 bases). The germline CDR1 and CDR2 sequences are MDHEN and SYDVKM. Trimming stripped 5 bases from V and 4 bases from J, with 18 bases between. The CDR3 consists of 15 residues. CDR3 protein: CASSPFEGEKYEQYF. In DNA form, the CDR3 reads TGTGCCAGCAGTCCCTTTGAGGGAGAAAAGTACGAGCAGTACTTC.

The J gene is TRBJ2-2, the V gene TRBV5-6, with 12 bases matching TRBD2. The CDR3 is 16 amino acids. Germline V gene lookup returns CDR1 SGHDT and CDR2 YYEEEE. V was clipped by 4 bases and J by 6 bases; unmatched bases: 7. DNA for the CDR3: TGTGCCAGCAGCCGCAGACTAGCGGGAGTTCCCGGGGAGCTGTTTTTT. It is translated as CASSRRLAGVPGELFF.

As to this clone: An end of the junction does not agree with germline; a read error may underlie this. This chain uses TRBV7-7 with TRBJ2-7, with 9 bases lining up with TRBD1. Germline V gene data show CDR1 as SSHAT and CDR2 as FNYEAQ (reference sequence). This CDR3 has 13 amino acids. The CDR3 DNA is TGTGCTAGCAGCTCCGGGACAGGGAACGAGCAGTACTTC. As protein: CASSSGTGNEQYF.

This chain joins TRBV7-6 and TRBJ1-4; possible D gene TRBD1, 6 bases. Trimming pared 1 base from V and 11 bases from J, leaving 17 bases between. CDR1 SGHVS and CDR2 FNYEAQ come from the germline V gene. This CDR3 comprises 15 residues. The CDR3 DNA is TGTGCCAGCAGCTTAGGGGTGGGGGCGACACCTAAACTGTTTTTT. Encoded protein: CASSLGVGATPKLFF.

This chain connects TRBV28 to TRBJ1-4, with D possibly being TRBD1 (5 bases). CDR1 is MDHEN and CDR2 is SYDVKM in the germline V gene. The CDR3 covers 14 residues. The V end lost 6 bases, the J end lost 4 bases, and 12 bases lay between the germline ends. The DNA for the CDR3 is TGTGCCAGCAGGGGGGGGGTCCTTAATGAAAAACTGTTTTTT. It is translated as CASRGGVLNEKLFF.

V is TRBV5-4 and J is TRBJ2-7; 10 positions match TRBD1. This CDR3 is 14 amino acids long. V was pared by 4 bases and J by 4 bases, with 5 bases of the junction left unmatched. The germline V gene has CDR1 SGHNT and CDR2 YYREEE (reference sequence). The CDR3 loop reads CASSDAGQGYEQYF. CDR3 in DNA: TGTGCCAGCAGCGATGCGGGACAGGGGTACGAGCAGTACTTC.

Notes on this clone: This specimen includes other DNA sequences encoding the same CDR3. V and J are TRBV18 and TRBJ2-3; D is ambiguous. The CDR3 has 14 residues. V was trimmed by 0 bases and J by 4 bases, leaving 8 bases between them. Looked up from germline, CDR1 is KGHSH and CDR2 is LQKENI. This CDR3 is CASSPPPGPDTQYF. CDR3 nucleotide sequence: TGTGCCAGCTCACCACCCCCGGGTCCAGATACGCAGTATTTT.

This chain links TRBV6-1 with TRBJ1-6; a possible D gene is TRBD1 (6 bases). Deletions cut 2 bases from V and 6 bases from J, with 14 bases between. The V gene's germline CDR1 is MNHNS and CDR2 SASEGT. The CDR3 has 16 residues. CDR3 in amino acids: CASSESPGTSNSPLHF. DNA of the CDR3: TGTGCCAGCAGTGAAAGTCCCGGGACAAGTAATTCACCCCTCCACTTT.

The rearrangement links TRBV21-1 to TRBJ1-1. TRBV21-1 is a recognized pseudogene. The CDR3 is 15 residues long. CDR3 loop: CASRVEEPPHTEAFF. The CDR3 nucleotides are TGTGCCAGCAGGGTGGAGGAACCCCCCCACACTGAAGCTTTCTTT.

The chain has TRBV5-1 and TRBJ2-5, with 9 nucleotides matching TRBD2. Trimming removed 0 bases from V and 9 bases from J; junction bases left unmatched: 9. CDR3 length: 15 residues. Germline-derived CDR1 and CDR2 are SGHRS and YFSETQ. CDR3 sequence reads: CASSLGGGGATAQYF. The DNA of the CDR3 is TGCGCCAGCAGCTTGGGCGGCGGGGGGGCCACGGCCCAGTACTTC. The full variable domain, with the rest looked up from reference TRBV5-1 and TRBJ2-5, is KAGVTQTPRYLIKTRGQQVTLSCSPISGHRSVSWYQQTPGQGLQFLFEYFSETQRNKGNFPGRFSGRQFSNSRSEMNVSTLELGDSALYLCASSLGGGGATAQYFGPGTRLLVL.